These 7 T cell receptor beta chains were all obtained from the same sample, sequenced in a study of chronic HIV infection and antiretroviral therapy. TCRdb itself ran the 5' RACE reads through MiXCR, one entry per CDR3 protein. The repertoire holds more than 40,000 distinct CDR3 sequences, with under 20% as singletons. The sequenced sample consisted of peripheral blood. These receptors were obtained from an adult who had HIV and had not received antiretroviral therapy, or was an uninfected healthy control (not recorded which).

V and J are TRBV19 and TRBJ2-7; TRBD1 might be the D (5 bases). The germline gives CDR1 LNHDA, CDR2 SQIVND (reference sequence). V was clipped by 1 base and J by 0 bases, with 16 bases between them. CDR3 size: 17 residues. CDR3 in amino acids: CASSIAGQGLLSYEQYF. In DNA, the CDR3 is TGTGCCAGTAGTATAGCCGGGCAGGGCCTCCTCTCCTACGAGCAGTACTTC.

The table lists this clonotype with a few counts. The chain uses TRBV28 and TRBJ1-2; D is perhaps TRBD1 (5 bases). Germline V gene data show CDR1 as MDHEN and CDR2 as SYDVKM. The CDR3 loop spans 13 amino acids. Trimming stripped 5 bases from V and 4 bases from J, with 11 bases between. The CDR3 coding sequence is TGTGCCAGCAGTCCGGGACCGAGCTATGGCTACACCTTC. It encodes CASSPGPSYGYTF.

A few counts support this clonotype. V is TRBV12-3 or TRBV12-4 and J is TRBJ2-7; D unclear. V was shortened by 2 bases and J by 3 bases, with 11 bases between the two germline ends. CDR3 length: 14 residues. The CDR3 bases are TGTGCCAGCAGTTTAAGCAGTTCCTTCTACGAGCAGTACTTC. Translation: CASSLSSSFYEQYF.

The J gene is TRBJ2-3, the V gene TRBV12-5, with 11 bases aligning to TRBD2. V lost 5 bases, J lost 2 bases, and 12 bases stayed unmatched. Germline V gene lookup returns CDR1 LGHNT and CDR2 FRNRAP. This CDR3 contains 18 residues. In DNA, the CDR3 is TGTGCTAGTGGTCCCCGGGAACTAGCGGGAGTCCTCACAGATACGCAGTATTTT. Protein product: CASGPRELAGVLTDTQYF.

This clonotype appeared a few times. V usage is TRBV20-1 and J usage is TRBJ2-7; D might be TRBD1 (6 bases). Germline V gene lookup returns CDR1 DFQATT and CDR2 SNEGSKA (reference sequence). V was trimmed by 8 bases and J by 0 bases, leaving 17 bases between them. This CDR3 has 14 residues. The CDR3 DNA is TGCAGTACGACGAAGACAGGATTCTCCTACGAGCAGTACTTC. It translates to CSTTKTGFSYEQYF.

The chain links TRBV28 to TRBJ2-2, with a weak D call TRBD1 (5 bases). The CDR3 extends over 14 amino acids. Germline V CDR1 and CDR2: MDHEN, SYDVKM. V gave up 3 bases and J gave up 6 bases, with 11 bases separating them. In nucleotides, the CDR3 is TGTGCCAGCAGTTTGATCAGGGTTTCCGGGGAGCTGTTTTTT. Amino acid sequence: CASSLIRVSGELFF.

This clonotype has more than one count but fewer than ten. The chain combines TRBV27 with TRBJ2-7; TRBD2 agrees at 14 bases. After removal of 10 bases from V and 7 bases from J, the junction contained 6 bases not matched to a gene. Germline V gives CDR1 MNHEY, CDR2 SMNVEV (reference sequence). This CDR3 contains 13 residues. The CDR3 here is CATKGLAGVEQYF. The CDR3 DNA follows: TGTGCCACCAAGGGACTAGCGGGAGTGGAGCAGTACTTC.